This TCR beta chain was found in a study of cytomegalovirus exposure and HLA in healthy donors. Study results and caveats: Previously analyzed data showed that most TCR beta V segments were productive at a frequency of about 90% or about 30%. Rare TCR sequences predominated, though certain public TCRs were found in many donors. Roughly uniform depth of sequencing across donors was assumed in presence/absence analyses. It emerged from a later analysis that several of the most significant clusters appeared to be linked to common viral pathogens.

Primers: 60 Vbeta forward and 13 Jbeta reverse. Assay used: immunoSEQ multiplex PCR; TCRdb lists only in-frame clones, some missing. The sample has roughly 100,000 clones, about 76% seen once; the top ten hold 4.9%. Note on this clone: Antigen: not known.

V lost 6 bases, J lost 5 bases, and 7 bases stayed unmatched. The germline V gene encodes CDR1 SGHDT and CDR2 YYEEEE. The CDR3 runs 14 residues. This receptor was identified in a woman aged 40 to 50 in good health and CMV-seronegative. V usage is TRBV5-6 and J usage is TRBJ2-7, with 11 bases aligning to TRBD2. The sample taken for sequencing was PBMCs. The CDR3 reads CASIYSGGADEQYF. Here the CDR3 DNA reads TGTGCCAGCATTTATAGCGGGGGGGCCGACGAGCAGTACTTC. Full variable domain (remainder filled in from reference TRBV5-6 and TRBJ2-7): DAGVTQSPTHLIKTRGQQVTLRCSPKSGHDTVSWYQQALGQGPQFIFQYYEEEERQRGNFPDRFSGHQFPNYSSELNVNALLLGDSALYLCASIYSGGADEQYFGPGTRLTVT.